The T cell receptor (beta chain) under discussion was sequenced for a study of blood T cell repertoires in COVID-19. Whole-study context: COVID-19 samples, acute and convalescent, were from the United States, Italy and Spain. Sample material is recorded as cDNA or gDNA derived from T cells, B-cell-depleted T cells, or PBMCs.

Authors' data handling: Quantification of nucleated cells was approximated via reference gene primer amplification. The method was immunoSEQ multiplex PCR; TCRdb's version includes in-frame clones alone and lacks a portion of them. V, J and clone size were drawn from that table, and D and trimming were deduced from the DNA. In the table there are some 250,000 clones, approximately 90% of which are singletons. The receptor's source is a man in his sixties who had recovered from COVID-19. Specimen: peripheral blood.

Here the CDR3 DNA reads TGTGCCTGGAGTATCCAGGGGTCTGAAAAACTGTTTTTT. This translates into CAWSIQGSEKLFF. The chain uses TRBV30 and TRBJ1-4, with D perhaps TRBD1 (6 bases). V shed 2 bases and J shed 7 bases, with 11 bases lying between them. CDR1 is GTSNPN, CDR2 SVGIG, per germline (reference sequence). The CDR3 extends over 13 amino acids. Combining the CDR3 with reference TRBV30 and TRBJ1-4 gives the whole variable domain SQTIHQWPATLVQPVGSPLSLECTVEGTSNPNLYWYRQAAGRGLQLLFYSVGIGQISSEVPQNLSASRPQDRQFILSSKKLLLSDSGFYLCAWSIQGSEKLFFGSGTQLSVL.